These 11 T cell receptor beta chains came from one sample sequenced in a study of blood T cells in healthy people across ages. A sample-barcoded 5' primer and a J-beta primer mix were used in a second PCR of roughly 7 to 11 cycles. TCRdb processed the 5' RACE reads anew with MiXCR; each CDR3 protein has one entry. The sample lists approximately 900,000 distinct CDR3 sequences; around 29% were seen once. This same sample was also taken into another study, of T cells of mothers and their children.

Sequences were obtained from blood. The receptors come from a woman aged 40 to 50 in good health.

This clonotype was counted between two and nine times. The gene calls are TRBV12-3 or TRBV12-4 and TRBJ1-4, with D unresolved. V lost 5 bases to trimming and J lost 8 bases, with 15 bases between them. The CDR3 loop spans 14 amino acids. The CDR3 DNA reads TGTGCCAGCAGTGCAGAGGGCGGAGGAGAAAAACTGTTTTTT. Its translation is CASSAEGGGEKLFF.

This clonotype was recorded a few times. The V call is TRBV3-1, the J call TRBJ2-5; TRBD2 aligns across 12 bases. The germline gives CDR1 LGHDT, CDR2 YNNKEL (reference sequence). The CDR3 consists of 16 residues. V lost 4 bases and J lost 3; bases outside the gene matches: 6. CDR3 loop: CASSPTSGGPKETQYF. CDR3 in DNA: TGTGCCAGCAGCCCGACTAGCGGGGGACCCAAAGAGACCCAGTACTTC.

The chain uses TRBV6-5 and TRBJ2-5, with TRBD2 as a possible D gene (6 bases). Germline V gives CDR1 MNHEY, CDR2 SVGAGI. The CDR3 consists of 15 residues. V lost 2 bases, J lost 5 bases, and 15 bases lay in between. CDR3 in amino acids: CASSYGLHGGETQYF. DNA for the CDR3: TGTGCCAGCAGTTACGGACTCCATGGGGGGGAGACCCAGTACTTC.

This clonotype has ten or more counts. The chain employs TRBV27 and TRBJ2-7, with TRBD1 as a possible D gene (5 bases). The V gene lost 2 bases and the J gene lost 1 base, with 9 bases spanning the gap. The CDR3 extends over 14 amino acids. The germline gives CDR1 MNHEY, CDR2 SMNVEV (reference sequence). The DNA for the CDR3 is TGTGCCAGCAGTTTACTACGGACATCCTACGAGCAGTACTTC. Translated, it gives CASSLLRTSYEQYF.

This clonotype was recorded many times. J is TRBJ2-1 and V is TRBV4-2; D is ambiguous. V was cut by 0 bases and J by 3 bases, with 12 bases left in between. Looked up from germline, CDR1 is LGHNA and CDR2 is YNFKEQ. The length of the CDR3 is 16 residues. CDR3 loop: CASSQESTRYYNEQFF. CDR3 bases: TGTGCCAGCAGCCAAGAAAGTACACGATACTACAATGAGCAGTTCTTC.

A few counts support this clonotype. This chain connects TRBV12-3 or TRBV12-4 to TRBJ2-1, with 8 bases aligning to TRBD1. With V trimmed by 6 bases and J by 2 bases, 6 bases remained unmatched. The CDR3 is 15 residues long. The CDR3 nucleotides are TGTGCCAGCAGACCTGACAGGGGAACCTACAATGAGCAGTTCTTC. Translation gives CASRPDRGTYNEQFF.

This clonotype was counted between two and nine times. The gene calls are TRBV7-2 and TRBJ1-2, with D uncertain. The CDR3 covers 14 residues. The V and J ends lost 5 bases and 7 bases respectively, with 17 bases between them. The V gene's germline CDR1 is SGHTA and CDR2 FQGNSA. The CDR3: CASSEQAAWAGYTF. In DNA, the CDR3 is TGTGCCAGCAGCGAGCAGGCTGCCTGGGCTGGCTACACCTTC.

With regard to this clonotype: A much larger clone lies one base from this, so it may be a read error. V and J are TRBV24-1 and TRBJ2-7; 7 positions match TRBD1. This CDR3 contains 14 residues. Germline V gene sequence: CDR1 KGHDR, CDR2 SFDVKD. CDR3 residues: CATRDSGQLYEQYF. CDR3 sequence (DNA): TGTGCCACCAGGGATTCGGGACAGCTCTACGAGCAGTACTTC.

This clonotype has more than one count but fewer than ten. A much larger clonotype is one base distant, so this may be a read error. The V gene is TRBV5-1, the J gene TRBJ2-6, with TRBD1 matching over 9 bases. There are 16 residues in the CDR3. CDR1 is SGHRS and CDR2 is YFSETQ in the germline V gene. The CDR3 protein is CASSFGTGSGTNVLTF. The CDR3 DNA follows: TGCGCCAGCAGCTTTGGGACAGGGTCTGGGACCAACGTCCTGACTTTC.

As for this clonotype: At one end, the junction sequence differs from germline, possibly due to a read error. The rearrangement uses TRBV6-6 and TRBJ1-3; maybe TRBD1 (5 bases). Germline values: CDR1 MNHNY, CDR2 SVGAGI (reference sequence). The CDR3 consists of 15 residues. The CDR3 bases are TGTGCCAGCAGTTACGATTCAGGGCGCGGAAACACCAGATATTTT. Translation gives CASSYDSGRGNTRYF.

This clonotype occurred a few times. The rearrangement links TRBV10-2 to TRBJ2-3, with TRBD1 as a possible D gene (6 bases). Germline CDR1 is WSHSY and CDR2 is SAAADI. The CDR3 covers 16 residues. Trimming shortened V by 0 bases and J by 4 bases, and 14 bases separated the two germline ends. The DNA for the CDR3 is TGCGCCAGCAGTGAGTCGAGAGGTTACAGGGCAGATACGCAGTATTTT. It translates to CASSESRGYRADTQYF.